This TCR beta chain was sequenced during a study of T cells in Graves' hyperthyroidism and ophthalmopathy. About the study: Blood was drawn when the patient was first diagnosed and still untreated.

RNA transcripts were the template for amplifying TCR beta CDR3 regions. The TCR CDR3 was amplified in a first-round RT-PCR using the HTBI primer set. TCRdb re-derived calls from the multiplex PCR reads in MiXCR, one entry per CDR3 protein. The data contain roughly 500,000 distinct CDR3 sequences, around 22% of them singletons. Study results and caveats: Blood also held most thyroid clonotypes expanded beyond 0.001.

CDR1 SGHNT and CDR2 YENEEA come from the germline V gene. The CDR3 is made up of 12 amino acids. The germline V and J ends were trimmed by 4 bases and 9 bases, with 9 bases remaining between them. Ophthalmopathy in the patients scored at least 3 on Clinical Activity Score and at least 4 on NOSPECS grade, lasting under 3 months. Based on clinical symptoms, serum thyroxine and TRAb, thyroid ultrasound and orbital computed tomography, diagnoses were reached. As to this clonotype: What it binds is not known.

The material sequenced was blood. J is TRBJ2-2 and V is TRBV11-3, with D perhaps TRBD1 (6 bases). The source of this sequence is a woman under 40 with Graves' ophthalmopathy. CDR3 sequence: CASSSGVRELFF. The CDR3, as DNA: TGTGCCAGCAGCTCAGGGGTGCGGGAGCTGTTTTTT. Filled out from reference TRBV11-3 and TRBJ2-2, the complete variable domain reads EAGVVQSPRYKIIEKKQPVAFWCNPISGHNTLYWYLQNLGQGPELLIRYENEEAVDDSQLPKDRFSAERLKGVDSTLKIQPAELGDSAVYLCASSSGVRELFFGEGSRLTVL.